This record covers a single T cell receptor beta chain. There is no known antigen for this receptor. One base away there is no much larger clone; base qualities are not given. From cysteine to phenylalanine, the CDR3 is 13 amino acids long. The kept DNA is CDR3 alone, 39 bases in frame from the first base. Here V drops 6 bases and J drops 7 bases, and the junction holds 8 bases not matched to any gene. Taken from the germline V gene, the CDR1 and CDR2 loops are MNHNS and SASEGT. Before undergoing thyroid surgery, none of the patients had been given any kind of treatment. Patient clinical samples collected from about 2012 to 2018 were retrospectively analysed using T-cell receptor beta sequencing. This sample is part of a study of metastatic and nonmetastatic thyroid tumors (dated by TCRdb to between 2020 and 2021). Concerning the study at large: Repertoires were compared across peripheral blood and tumor or nodule tissue samples from malignant and benign thyroid patients. Summary of the overall study and its limitations: TCR beta diversity was reported as significantly higher in malignant tumors than in benign nodules, in both blood and tumor samples.

Library preparation used PCR. The sequencer listed for this sample is Illumina HiSeq 4000. High-throughput sequencing was used to profile the TCR beta-chain CDR3 region of every patient. The original pipeline was this. A classifier to discriminate distant-metastatic papillary thyroid cancer patients was built from CDR3 differences across clinicopathological groups. The Shannon index was used to measure repertoire diversity, and the Morisita-Horn index was used to measure how similar tumor and blood repertoires were. TCRdb handled the public reads itself, with Q25 trimming in fastp and clone calling in MiXCR, and kept productive beta chains. TCRdb's processing, not the study's, gives the V and J calls here. Within this sample are about 14,000 clones, with about 3.5% of them counted one time only. The ten top clones hold less than 30% of the sample.

The source is a female donor with papillary thyroid cancer or a benign thyroid nodule (not recorded which). Some clones in this sample may be carry-over from other donors' samples. The sequence is built from TRBV6-1 and TRBJ1-2; the junction holds 7 bases that match TRBD1. The sequencing input was tumor tissue. The CDR3 amino acid sequence is: CASSLDRVAGYTF. The nucleotide sequence reads TGTGCCAGCAGCCTCGACAGGGTCGCTGGCTACACCTTC.